These 9 T cell receptor beta chains originate from one sample sequenced in a study of T cell repertoires in cytomegalovirus infection (dated by TCRdb to the late 2010s). These reads were obtained on an Illumina HiSeq 1500. TCRdb reprocessing: public reads trimmed at Q25 with fastp, clones called with MiXCR, in-frame beta chains kept. Every entry covers one CDR3 protein and lists the most common genes and DNA from its rows. A total of about a million distinct CDR3 sequences appear in this sample, roughly 30% of them only once. In total, the top ten clones hold over 13% of the sample. In the paper's terms, the treatment or condition label means: in vitro stimulation with specific CMV peptide epitopes to enrich CMV-specific T cells. Their specific antigens are unknown. The input for sequencing was cultured CD8+ T cells from PBMCs, taken from culture after CMV antigen stimulation. Source of these receptors: a human donor in good health (CMV status not recorded). Some clones in this sample may be carry-over from other donors' samples.

This clonotype was counted many times. The chain combines TRBV19 with TRBJ2-7, with TRBD1 matching over 8 bases. The CDR3 runs to 13 residues. Germline-derived CDR1 and CDR2 are LNHDA and SQIVND (reference sequence). After removal of 9 bases from V and 3 bases from J, the junction contained 7 bases not matched to a gene. The CDR3 is CASSPGTGYEQYV. DNA of the CDR3: TGTGCCAGCAGTCCAGGGACAGGCTACGAGCAGTACGTC.

V gene TRBV7-3 combines with J gene TRBJ2-3; D is possibly TRBD1 (6 bases). Germline V gene data show CDR1 as SGHTA and CDR2 as FQGTGA. Trimming removed 4 bases at V and 5 bases at J, with 13 bases between. There are 14 residues in the CDR3. The CDR3 sequence: CASSSDRNVDTQYF. CDR3 DNA: TGTGCCAGCAGCTCGGACAGAAATGTAGATACGCAGTATTTT.

J is TRBJ2-1 and V is TRBV12-5; TRBD2 matches at 8 bases. V trimming: 5 bases; J trimming: 7 bases; junction bases outside the gene matches: 7. CDR1 and CDR2 (germline): LGHNT, FRNRAP. The CDR3 contains 14 residues. In DNA, the CDR3 is TGTGCTAGTGGTCCCCGGGAGGGGTGGAATGAGCAGTTCTTC. Its protein is CASGPREGWNEQFF.

The CDR3: CASSLEPGQGNSPLHF. The CDR3 DNA sequence: TGTGCCAGCAGCCTAGAACCGGGACAGGGAAATTCACCCCTCCACTTT. The rearrangement links TRBV14 to TRBJ1-6, with 9 bases that match TRBD1. After removal of 4 bases from V and 7 bases from J, the junction contained 8 bases not matched to a gene. Germline V gene data show CDR1 as SGHDN and CDR2 as FVKESK. CDR3 length: 16 amino acids.

CDR3 in amino acids: CASSYSLGGEQYV. The CDR3 DNA follows: TGTGCCAGCAGTTACTCGTTGGGGGGCGAGCAGTACGTC. The rearrangement joins TRBV6-2 or TRBV6-3 to TRBJ2-7; perhaps TRBD2 as D (6 bases). Trimming shortened V by 0 bases and J by 6 bases, and 9 bases separated the two germline ends. The germline gives CDR1 MNHEY, CDR2 SVGEGT. This CDR3 has 13 residues.

The chain combines TRBV4-1 with TRBJ1-5; D may be TRBD1 (5 bases). Germline CDR1 reads MGHRA; CDR2 reads YSYEKL. Deletions cut 3 bases from V and 0 bases from J, with 18 bases between. CDR3 length: 18 residues. The CDR3 nucleotides are TGCGCCAGCAGCCAGCAGACCGGGACGGATTATAGCAATCAGCCCCAGCATTTT. Protein: CASSQQTGTDYSNQPQHF.

The table lists this clonotype with a few counts. The CDR3 loop is CASSFGTALDTQYF. DNA for the CDR3: TGTGCCAGCAGTTTTGGGACAGCTTTAGATACGCAGTATTTT. The V and J genes are TRBV27 and TRBJ2-3, with 7 nucleotides matching TRBD1. CDR1 is MNHEY and CDR2 is SMNVEV in the germline V gene (reference sequence). CDR3 length: 14 amino acids. V lost 3 bases, J lost 5 bases, and 5 bases stayed unmatched.

The chain couples TRBV20-1 to TRBJ2-5, with 11 bases matching TRBD2. With 7 bases clipped from V and 3 bases from J, the junction kept 7 bases outside the gene matches. CDR1 DFQATT and CDR2 SNEGSKA come from the germline V gene (reference sequence). The CDR3 extends over 14 amino acids. In nucleotides, the CDR3 is TGCAGTGTTATCCGACTAGCGGGGAAAGAGACCCAGTACTTC. Its protein is CSVIRLAGKETQYF.

This chain connects TRBV5-6 to TRBJ2-1, with 7 nucleotides matching TRBD2. There are 13 residues in the CDR3. CDR1 and CDR2 from the germline V gene are SGHDT and YYEEEE. V lost 4 bases, J lost 3 bases, and 1 base stayed unmatched. The CDR3 here is CASSRGVYNEQFF. CDR3 nucleotide sequence: TGTGCCAGCAGCCGGGGGGTCTACAATGAGCAGTTCTTC.